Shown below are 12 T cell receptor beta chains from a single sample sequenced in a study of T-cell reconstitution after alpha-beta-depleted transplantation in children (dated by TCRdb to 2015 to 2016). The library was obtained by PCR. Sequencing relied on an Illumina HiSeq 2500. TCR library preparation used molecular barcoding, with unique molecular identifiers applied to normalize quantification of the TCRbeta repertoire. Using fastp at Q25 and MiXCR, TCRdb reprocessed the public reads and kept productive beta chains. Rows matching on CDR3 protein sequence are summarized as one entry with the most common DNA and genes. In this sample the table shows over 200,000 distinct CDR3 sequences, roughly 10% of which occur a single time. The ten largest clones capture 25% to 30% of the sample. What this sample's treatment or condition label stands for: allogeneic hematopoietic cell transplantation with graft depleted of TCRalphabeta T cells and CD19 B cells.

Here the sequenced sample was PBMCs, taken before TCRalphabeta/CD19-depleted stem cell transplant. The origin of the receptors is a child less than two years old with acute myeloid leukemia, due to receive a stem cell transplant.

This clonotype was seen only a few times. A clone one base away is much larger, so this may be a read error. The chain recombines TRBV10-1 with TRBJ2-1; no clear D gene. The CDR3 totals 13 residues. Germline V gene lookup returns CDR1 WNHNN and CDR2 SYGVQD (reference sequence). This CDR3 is CASSGLVGNGQFF. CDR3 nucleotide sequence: TGCGCCAGCAGTGGTCTCGTTGGTAATGGGCAGTTCTTC.

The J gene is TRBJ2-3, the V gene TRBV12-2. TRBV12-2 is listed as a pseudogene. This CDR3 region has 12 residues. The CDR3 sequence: CASRFGIYTQYF. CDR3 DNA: TGTGCAAGTCGCTTTGGGATTTATACGCAGTATTTT.

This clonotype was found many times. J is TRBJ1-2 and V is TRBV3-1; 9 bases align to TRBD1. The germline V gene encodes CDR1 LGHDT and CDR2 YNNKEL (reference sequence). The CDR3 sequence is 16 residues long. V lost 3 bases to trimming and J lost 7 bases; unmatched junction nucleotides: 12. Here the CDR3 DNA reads TGTGCCAGCAGCCAGGGGGGGACAGGGAAAGCCCTTGGCTACACCTTC. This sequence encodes CASSQGGTGKALGYTF.

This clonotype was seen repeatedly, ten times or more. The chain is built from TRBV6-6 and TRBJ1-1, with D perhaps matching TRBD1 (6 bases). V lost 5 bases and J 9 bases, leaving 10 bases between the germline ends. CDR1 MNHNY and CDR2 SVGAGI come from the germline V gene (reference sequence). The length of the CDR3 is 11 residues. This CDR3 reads CASSPGTKAFF. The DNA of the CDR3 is TGTGCCAGCAGTCCCGGGACAAAAGCTTTCTTT.

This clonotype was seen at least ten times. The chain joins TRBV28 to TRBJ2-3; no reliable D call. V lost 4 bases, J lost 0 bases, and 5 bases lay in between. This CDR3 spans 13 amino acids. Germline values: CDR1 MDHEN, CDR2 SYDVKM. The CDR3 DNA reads TGTGCCAGCAGTTGGCCGAGCACAGATACGCAGTATTTT. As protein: CASSWPSTDTQYF.

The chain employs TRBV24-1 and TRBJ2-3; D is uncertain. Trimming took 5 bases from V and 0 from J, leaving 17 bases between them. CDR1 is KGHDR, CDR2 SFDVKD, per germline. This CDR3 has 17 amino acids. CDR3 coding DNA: TGTGCCACCAGTGCTGGCGGTTCTTATACTAGCACAGATACGCAGTATTTT. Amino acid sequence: CATSAGGSYTSTDTQYF.

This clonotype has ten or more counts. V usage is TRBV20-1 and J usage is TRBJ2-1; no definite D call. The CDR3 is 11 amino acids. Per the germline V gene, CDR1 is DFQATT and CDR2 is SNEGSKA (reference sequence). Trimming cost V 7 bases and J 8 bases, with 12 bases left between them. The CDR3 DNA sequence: TGCAGTGGCCAACTGTGGGATGAGCAGTTCTTC. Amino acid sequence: CSGQLWDEQFF.

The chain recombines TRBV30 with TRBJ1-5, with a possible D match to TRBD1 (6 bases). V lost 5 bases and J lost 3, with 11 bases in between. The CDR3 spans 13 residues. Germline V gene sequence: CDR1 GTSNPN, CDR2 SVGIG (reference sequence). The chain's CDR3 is CAWEGGHNQPQHF. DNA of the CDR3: TGTGCCTGGGAAGGGGGGCACAATCAGCCCCAGCATTTT.

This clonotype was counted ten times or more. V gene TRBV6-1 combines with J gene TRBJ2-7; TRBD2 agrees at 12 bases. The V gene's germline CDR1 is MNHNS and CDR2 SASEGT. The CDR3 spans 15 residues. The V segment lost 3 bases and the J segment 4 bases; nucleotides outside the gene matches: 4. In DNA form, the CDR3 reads TGTGCCAGCAGTGAGACTAGCGGGAGCGTATACGAGCAGTACTTC. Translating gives CASSETSGSVYEQYF.

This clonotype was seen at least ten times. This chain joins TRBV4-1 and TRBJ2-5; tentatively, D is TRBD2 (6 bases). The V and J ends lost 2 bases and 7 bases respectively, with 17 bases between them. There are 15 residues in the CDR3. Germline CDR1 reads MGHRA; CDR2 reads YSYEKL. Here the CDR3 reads CASSQSGQDYTTQYF. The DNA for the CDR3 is TGCGCCAGCAGCCAATCTGGGCAGGACTATACGACCCAGTACTTC.

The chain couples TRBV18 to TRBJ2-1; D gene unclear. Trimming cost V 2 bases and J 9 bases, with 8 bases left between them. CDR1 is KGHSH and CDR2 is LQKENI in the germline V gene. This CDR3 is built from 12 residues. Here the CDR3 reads CASSPRAFEQFF. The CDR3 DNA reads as TGTGCCAGCTCACCAAGAGCGTTTGAGCAGTTCTTC.

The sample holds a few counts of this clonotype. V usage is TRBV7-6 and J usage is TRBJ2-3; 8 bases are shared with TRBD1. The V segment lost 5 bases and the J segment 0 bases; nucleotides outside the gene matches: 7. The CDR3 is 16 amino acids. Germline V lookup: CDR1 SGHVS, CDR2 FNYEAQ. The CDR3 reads CASSPERQGSTDTQYF. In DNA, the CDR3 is TGTGCCAGCAGCCCTGAGAGACAGGGGAGCACAGATACGCAGTATTTT.